This T cell receptor (beta chain) derives from a study of post-analysis software for immune sequencing data. Study-level background: Disease trajectories encompassed relapsing-remitting, secondary progressive and progressive-relapsing multiple sclerosis.

The CDR3 runs to 13 residues. With regard to this clonotype: Its antigen is currently unknown. Its ends do not fully match the called genes, so a read error is possible.

Study-wide results and limits: There was significantly lower normalized Chao1 diversity in multiple sclerosis patients than in controls. Five or six TRBV segments, TRBV5-6, TRBV5-1 and TRBV20-1 among them, were found more frequent in patients than controls.

The authors incorporated unique molecular identifiers into the TCR beta cDNA libraries. TCRdb redid the calling of the PCR reads with MiXCR, one entry per CDR3 protein. The table records hundreds of thousands of distinct CDR3 sequences, 55% to 60% of them present only once. This TCR was recovered from a girl aged 2-10 years with multiple sclerosis. Sequenced sample: blood. This chain uses TRBV12-3 or TRBV12-4 with TRBJ2-3; D might be TRBD2 (5 bases). DNA for the CDR3: TGTGCCAGCAGTCTCGAGGGCGCAGATGCGCAGTATTTT. Translating it yields CASSLEGADAQYF.